The rows below give T cell receptor beta chains drawn from one sample of a study of cytomegalovirus exposure and HLA in healthy donors. The assay was immunoSEQ multiplex PCR, and TCRdb's table has in-frame clones only and misses some. The table includes 45,000 to 65,000 clones, 65% to 85% detected once. Input material: PBMCs. Receptors were obtained from a man between 18 and 29 years old in good health and CMV-seronegative. CDR3s include the opening cysteine and the closing phenylalanine or tryptophan. Rows give clone size only sometimes, using once, few, many, or a class for an expanded clone.

clone_size j_call v_call cdr3_aa
. TRBJ1-1 TRBV15 CATSRDSKLEAFF
few TRBJ2-1 TRBV25-1 CASSETSGVWREQFF
. TRBJ1-4 TRBV19 CASSLQGGEKLFF
. TRBJ2-5 TRBV5-4 CASSFRGRAVETQYF
. TRBJ1-4 TRBV7-2 CASSRGQHNEKLFF
few TRBJ2-1 TRBV11-2 CASSFGAGHYNEQFF
. TRBJ1-1 TRBV29-1 CSVSVNTEAFF
. TRBJ2-3 TRBV7-2 CASSLVVSVSTDTQYF
. TRBJ2-5 TRBV4-1 CASSLTGSETQYF
. TRBJ2-1 TRBV7-6 CASSLGAGVRGNEQFF
. TRBJ1-6 TRBV21-1 CASSRTGTGGEGNSPLHF